The 9 T cell receptor beta chains below were found in one sample sequenced in a study of neurological immune-mediated disorders (dated by TCRdb to between 2018 and 2021). Preparation of the library involved 5' RACE. Instrument used: Illumina HiSeq 2500. TCRdb passed the public sequencing reads through fastp at Q25 and MiXCR, retaining productive beta sequences. A single entry per CDR3 protein holds the most common genes and DNA from its merged rows. The sample has 90,000 to 100,000 distinct CDR3 sequences on record, about 3.8% of them singletons. The ten largest clones add up to around 6% of the sample. Specimen: PBMCs. All receptors derive from a woman between 18 and 30 years old with multiple sclerosis.

This clonotype was detected ten times or more. The gene calls are TRBV5-1 and TRBJ2-1; the match to TRBD2 covers 13 bases. CDR1 and CDR2 (germline): SGHRS, YFSETQ. After removal of 4 bases from V and 4 bases from J, the junction contained 11 bases not matched to a gene. This CDR3 comprises 18 residues. The CDR3 sequence: CASSKGLAGVSSYNEQFF. DNA for the CDR3: TGCGCCAGCAGCAAAGGACTAGCGGGAGTAAGTTCTTACAATGAGCAGTTCTTC.

This clonotype appeared a few times. Being one base from a much bigger clone, this may be a read error. The V and J genes are TRBV6-5 and TRBJ2-7; D not resolved. Per germline, CDR1 MNHEY and CDR2 SVGAGI. CDR3 length: 13 residues. CDR3 nucleotides: TGTGCCAGCAGTTACATAAGTTCGGGCCGGACGAACTTC. Its translation: CASSYISSGRTNF.

With regard to this clonotype: One base away lies a much larger clone, so this may be a sequencing read error. J is TRBJ2-6 and V is TRBV5-1; 8 bases match TRBD1. The CDR3 has 16 residues. The germline V gene encodes CDR1 SGHRS and CDR2 YFSETQ. The CDR3 loop reads CASSLEGAQGANVPTF. CDR3 in DNA: TGCGCCAGCAGCTTGGAAGGGGCGCAGGGGGCCAACGTCCCGACTTTC.

This clonotype has a count of ten or more. The chain carries TRBV20-1 and TRBJ2-5, with 11 nucleotides matching TRBD1. Germline CDR1 is DFQATT and CDR2 is SNEGSKA (reference sequence). Trimming at V came to 2 bases and at J to 4 bases, leaving 12 bases not matched to a gene. The CDR3 is 17 amino acids. CDR3 coding DNA: TGCAGTGCTAGACATGGAGACGGACAGGGGGCGCGAGAGACCCAGTACTTC. The encoded protein is CSARHGDGQGARETQYF.

The table lists this clonotype with many counts. This chain connects TRBV12-3 or TRBV12-4 to TRBJ1-5; no reliable D call. The CDR3 has 15 amino acids. V lost 3 bases and J lost 1, with 10 bases in between. The CDR3 nucleotides are TGTGCCAGCAGTTTCGCGGACCGGAGCAATCAGCCCCAGCATTTT. Residues: CASSFADRSNQPQHF.

There are many counts of this clonotype. The chain is built from TRBV14 and TRBJ2-1; possibly TRBD1 for D (5 bases). Germline V gene lookup returns CDR1 SGHDN and CDR2 FVKESK. This CDR3 has 15 residues. V was clipped by 1 base and J by 8 bases, with 15 bases between them. CDR3 nucleotide sequence: TGTGCCAGCAGCCAAGCCAGGGTGTATTGGGATGAGCAGTTCTTC. Translated: CASSQARVYWDEQFF. The variable domain in full, completed from reference TRBV14 and TRBJ2-1, reads EAGVTQFPSHSVIEKGQTVTLRCDPISGHDNLYWYRRVMGKEIKFLLHFVKESKQDESGMPNNRFLAERTGGTYSTLKVQPAELEDSGVYFCASSQARVYWDEQFFGPGTRLTVL.

This clonotype was recorded many times. This chain links TRBV20-1 with TRBJ1-2, with TRBD1 as a possible D gene (6 bases). Germline loops: CDR1 DFQATT, CDR2 SNEGSKA (reference sequence). The CDR3 extends over 12 amino acids. Trimming removed 5 bases from V and 7 bases from J, with 14 bases in between. CDR3 sequence (DNA): TGCAGTGCTTACAGGGCATCGGCTGGCTACACCTTC. It encodes CSAYRASAGYTF.

This clonotype was observed at least ten times. The chain has TRBV30 and TRBJ2-3; 8 bases match TRBD1. J lost 4 bases, V lost 0 bases, and 0 bases had no gene match. Germline V gene sequence: CDR1 GTSNPN, CDR2 SVGIG (reference sequence). The length of the CDR3 is 13 residues. The CDR3 spells CAWSVQGADTQYF. The DNA of the CDR3 is TGTGCCTGGAGTGTACAGGGGGCAGATACGCAGTATTTT. Drawing the rest from reference TRBV30 and TRBJ2-3, the complete variable domain is SQTIHQWPATLVQPVGSPLSLECTVEGTSNPNLYWYRQAAGRGLQLLFYSVGIGQISSEVPQNLSASRPQDRQFILSSKKLLLSDSGFYLCAWSVQGADTQYFGPGTRLTVL.

This clonotype was seen ten or more times. The V call is TRBV7-9, the J call TRBJ2-3; 8 nucleotides agree with TRBD1. Germline V gene sequence: CDR1 SEHNR, CDR2 FQNEAQ (reference sequence). The CDR3 extends over 15 amino acids. The V gene end was trimmed by 6 bases and the J gene end by 4 bases; junction bases not matched to a gene: 9. The CDR3 nucleotides are TGTGCCAGCAGGCCGCTCAGGGGGCCGCCAGATACGCAGTATTTT. It translates to CASRPLRGPPDTQYF.